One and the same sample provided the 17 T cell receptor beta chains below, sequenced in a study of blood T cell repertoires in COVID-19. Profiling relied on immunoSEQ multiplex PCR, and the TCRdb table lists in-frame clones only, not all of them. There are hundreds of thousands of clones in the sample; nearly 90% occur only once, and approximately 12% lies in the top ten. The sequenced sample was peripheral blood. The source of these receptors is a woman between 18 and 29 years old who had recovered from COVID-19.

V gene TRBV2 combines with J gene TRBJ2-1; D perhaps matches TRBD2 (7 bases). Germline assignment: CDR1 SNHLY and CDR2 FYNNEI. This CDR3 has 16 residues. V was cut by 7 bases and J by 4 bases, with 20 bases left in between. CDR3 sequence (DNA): TGTGCCAGCACCAAACAGAAAGGGGGGGCGTACAATGAGCAGTTCTTC. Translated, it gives CASTKQKGGAYNEQFF.

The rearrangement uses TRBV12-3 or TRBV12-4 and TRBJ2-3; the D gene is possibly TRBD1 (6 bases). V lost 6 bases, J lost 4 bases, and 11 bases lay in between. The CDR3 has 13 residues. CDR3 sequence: CASSWDNPDTQYF. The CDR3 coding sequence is TGTGCCAGCAGCTGGGACAACCCAGATACGCAGTATTTT.

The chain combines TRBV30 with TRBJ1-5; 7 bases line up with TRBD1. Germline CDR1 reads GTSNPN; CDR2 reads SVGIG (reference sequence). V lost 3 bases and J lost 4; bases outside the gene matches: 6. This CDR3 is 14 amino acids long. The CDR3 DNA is TGTGCCTGGAGCCGAGGGGGCCCGAATCAGCCCCAGCATTTT. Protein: CAWSRGGPNQPQHF.

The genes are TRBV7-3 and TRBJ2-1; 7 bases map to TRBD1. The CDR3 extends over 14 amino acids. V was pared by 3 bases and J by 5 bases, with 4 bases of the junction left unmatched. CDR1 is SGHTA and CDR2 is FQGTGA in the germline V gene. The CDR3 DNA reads TGTGCCAGCAGCTTGACAGGGTCGGACAATGAGCAGTTCTTC. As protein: CASSLTGSDNEQFF.

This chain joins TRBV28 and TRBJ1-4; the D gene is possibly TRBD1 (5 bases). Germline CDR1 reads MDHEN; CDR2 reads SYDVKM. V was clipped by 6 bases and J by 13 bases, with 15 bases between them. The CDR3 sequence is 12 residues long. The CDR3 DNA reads TGTGCCAGCAGGGGGGGAGTGGGTCTACTGTTTTTT. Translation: CASRGGVGLLFF.

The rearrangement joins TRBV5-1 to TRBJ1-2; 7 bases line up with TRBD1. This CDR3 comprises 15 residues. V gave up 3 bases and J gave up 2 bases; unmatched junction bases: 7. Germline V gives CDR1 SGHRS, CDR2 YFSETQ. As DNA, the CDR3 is TGCGCCAGCAGCTACGGACAGGCCCAAAACTATGGCTACACCTTC. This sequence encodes CASSYGQAQNYGYTF.

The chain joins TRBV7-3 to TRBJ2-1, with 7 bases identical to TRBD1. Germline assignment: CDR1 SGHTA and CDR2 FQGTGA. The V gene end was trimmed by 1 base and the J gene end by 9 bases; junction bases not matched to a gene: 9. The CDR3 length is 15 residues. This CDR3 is CASSLNPLSGGEQFF. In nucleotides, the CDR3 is TGTGCCAGCAGCTTAAACCCCTTGTCAGGGGGTGAGCAGTTCTTC. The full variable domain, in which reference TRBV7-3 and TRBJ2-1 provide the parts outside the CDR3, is GAGVSQTPSNKVTEKGKYVELRCDPISGHTALYWYRQSLGQGPEFLIYFQGTGAADDSGLPNDRFFAVRPEGSVSTLKIQRTERGDSAVYLCASSLNPLSGGEQFFGPGTRLTVL.

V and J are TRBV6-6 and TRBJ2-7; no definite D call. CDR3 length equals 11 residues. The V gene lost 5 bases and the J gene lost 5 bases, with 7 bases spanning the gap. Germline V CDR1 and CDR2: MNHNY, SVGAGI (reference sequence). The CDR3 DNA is TGTGCCAGCAGTCTGAGTCACGAGCAGTACTTC. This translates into CASSLSHEQYF.

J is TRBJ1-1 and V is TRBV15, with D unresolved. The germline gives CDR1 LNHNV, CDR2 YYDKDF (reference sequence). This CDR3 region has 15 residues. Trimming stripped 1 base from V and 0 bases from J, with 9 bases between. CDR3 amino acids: CATSRVGGLNTEAFF. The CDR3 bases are TGTGCCACCAGCAGAGTTGGCGGTTTGAACACTGAAGCTTTCTTT.

DNA for the CDR3: TGTGCCAGCAGCCTATACCCCGGACTTGAAGCTTTCTTT. Its protein is CASSLYPGLEAFF. This rearrangement joins TRBV3-1 (or the pseudogene TRBV3-2) to TRBJ1-1; unclear D gene. V was shortened by 4 bases and J by 7 bases, with 13 bases between the two germline ends. The CDR3 is 13 amino acids. Germline CDR1 is LGHDT and CDR2 is YNNKEL (reference sequence).

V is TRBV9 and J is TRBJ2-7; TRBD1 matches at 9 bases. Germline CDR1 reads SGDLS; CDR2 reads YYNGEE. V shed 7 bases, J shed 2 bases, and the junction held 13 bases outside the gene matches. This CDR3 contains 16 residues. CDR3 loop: CASGPFGTGWAYEQYF. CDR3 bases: TGTGCCAGCGGTCCTTTCGGGACAGGGTGGGCCTACGAGCAGTACTTC.

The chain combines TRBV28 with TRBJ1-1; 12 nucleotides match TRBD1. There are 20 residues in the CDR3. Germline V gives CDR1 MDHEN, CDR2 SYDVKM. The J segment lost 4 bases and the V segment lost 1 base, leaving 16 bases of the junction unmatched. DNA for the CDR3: TGTGCCAGCAGTTTATTTGTTCTCCGGGACAGGGGGCGCCAGATCACTGAAGCTTTCTTT. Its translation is CASSLFVLRDRGRQITEAFF.

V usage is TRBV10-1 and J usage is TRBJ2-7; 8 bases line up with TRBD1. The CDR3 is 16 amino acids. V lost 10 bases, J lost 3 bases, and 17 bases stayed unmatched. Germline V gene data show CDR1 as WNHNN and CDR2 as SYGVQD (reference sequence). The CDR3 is CATSTRAGGKGYEQYF. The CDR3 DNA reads TGCGCCACCAGCACCCGCGCAGGGGGCAAGGGCTACGAGCAGTACTTC.

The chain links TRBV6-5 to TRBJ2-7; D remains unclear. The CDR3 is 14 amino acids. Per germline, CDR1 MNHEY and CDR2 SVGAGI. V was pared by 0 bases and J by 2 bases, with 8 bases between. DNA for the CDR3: TGTGCCAGCAGTTACTCGGCTCACCCCTACGAGCAGTACTTC. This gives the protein CASSYSAHPYEQYF.

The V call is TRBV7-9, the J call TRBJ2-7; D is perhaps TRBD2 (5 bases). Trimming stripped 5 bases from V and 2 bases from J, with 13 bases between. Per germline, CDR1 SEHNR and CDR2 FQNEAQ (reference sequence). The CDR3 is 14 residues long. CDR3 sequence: CASSRLGDTYEQYF. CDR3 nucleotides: TGTGCCAGCAGCCGTCTGGGAGATACCTACGAGCAGTACTTC.

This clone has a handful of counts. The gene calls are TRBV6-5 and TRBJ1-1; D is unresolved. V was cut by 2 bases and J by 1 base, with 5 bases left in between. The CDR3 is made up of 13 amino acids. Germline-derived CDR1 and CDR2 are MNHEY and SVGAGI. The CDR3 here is CASSYAGNTEAFF. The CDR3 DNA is TGTGCCAGCAGTTACGCGGGGAACACTGAAGCTTTCTTT.

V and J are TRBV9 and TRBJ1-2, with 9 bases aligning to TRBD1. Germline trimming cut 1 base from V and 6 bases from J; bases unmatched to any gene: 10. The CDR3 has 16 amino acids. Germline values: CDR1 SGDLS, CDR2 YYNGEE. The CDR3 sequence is CASSVTIDRGYDGYTF. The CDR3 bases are TGTGCCAGCAGCGTAACCATAGACAGGGGGTACGATGGCTACACCTTC. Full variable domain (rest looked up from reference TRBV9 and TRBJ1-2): DSGVTQTPKHLITATGQRVTLRCSPRSGDLSVYWYQQSLDQGLQFLIQYYNGEERAKGNILERFSAQQFPDLHSELNLSSLELGDSALYFCASSVTIDRGYDGYTFGSGTRLTVV.